Each of the 24 T cell receptor beta chains below was sequenced from the same sample in a study of T cell responses to AZD1222 COVID-19 vaccine. The method was immunoSEQ multiplex PCR; TCRdb's version includes in-frame clones alone and lacks a portion of them. The sample holds 99,000 or so clones; about 93% are singletons and the top ten take 5%. Sequencing used peripheral blood, obtained on day 0 of AZD1222 vaccination. These TCRs come from an adult in good health.

The V gene is TRBV19, the J gene TRBJ2-7, with 14 bases aligning to TRBD2. Per germline, CDR1 LNHDA and CDR2 SQIVND (reference sequence). The CDR3 runs to 16 residues. The J segment lost 3 bases and the V segment lost 3 bases, leaving 4 bases of the junction unmatched. The CDR3 is CASSIRLAGGGYEQYF. The CDR3 DNA reads TGTGCCAGTAGTATCCGACTAGCGGGAGGGGGCTACGAGCAGTACTTC.

V and J are TRBV2 and TRBJ1-1, with TRBD1 identical over 7 bases. Germline V lookup: CDR1 SNHLY, CDR2 FYNNEI. CDR3 length: 14 residues. V shed 3 bases and J 4 bases; nucleotides not matched to a gene: 5. The CDR3 bases are TGTGCCAGCAGTGAGAGCAGGGGGATCACTGAAGCTTTCTTT. As protein: CASSESRGITEAFF.

This chain links TRBV19 with TRBJ1-2; 7 bases agree with TRBD1. This CDR3 is built from 15 residues. V shed 2 bases, J shed 5 bases, and the junction held 8 bases outside the gene matches. Germline values: CDR1 LNHDA, CDR2 SQIVND (reference sequence). CDR3 sequence (DNA): TGTGCCAGTAGTATAACGACAGGGTCCTCATATGGCTACACCTTC. This translates into CASSITTGSSYGYTF.

Comments on this clone: Germline and junction disagree at one end, which may indicate a read error. In DNA form, the CDR3 reads TGTGCCAGCAGTAGAGGACAGGGGGCTTACGAGCGGTACTTC. This translates into CASSRGQGAYERYF. The V and J genes are TRBV11-3 and TRBJ2-7; 11 bases match TRBD1. Per the germline V gene, CDR1 is SGHNT and CDR2 is YENEEA. CDR3 size: 14 residues.

The CDR3 DNA reads TGTGCCAGCAGCCAAAGCGGGAACACCGGGGAGCTGTTTTTT. It specifies CASSQSGNTGELFF. V gene TRBV3-1 (or the pseudogene TRBV3-2) combines with J gene TRBJ2-2; possible D gene TRBD2, 5 bases. This CDR3 contains 14 residues. CDR1 LGHDT and CDR2 YNNKEL come from the germline V gene (reference sequence). Trimming stripped 2 bases from V and 1 base from J, with 5 bases between.

The chain is built from TRBV15 and TRBJ1-3; D is unresolved. Trimming shortened V by 0 bases and J by 4 bases, and 7 bases separated the two germline ends. This CDR3 has 14 amino acids. Germline-derived CDR1 and CDR2 are LNHNV and YYDKDF (reference sequence). For the CDR3, the DNA is TGTGCCACCAGCAGAGATTTTAAGGGAAACACCATATATTTT. Translated, it gives CATSRDFKGNTIYF.

This sequence joins TRBV2 and TRBJ1-1, with 7 bases matching TRBD1. Germline lookup yields CDR1 SNHLY and CDR2 FYNNEI. V gave up 11 bases and J gave up 6 bases; unmatched junction bases: 12. This CDR3 spans 13 amino acids. CDR3 coding DNA: TGTGCCGGCCGACAGGGCAGAGGGGCTGAAGCTTTCTTT. Its protein product is CAGRQGRGAEAFF.

This clone has just one count. The V and J genes are TRBV11-1 and TRBJ2-7; TRBD1 matches at 11 bases. CDR1 and CDR2 (germline): SGHAT, FQDESV (reference sequence). Trimming at V came to 5 bases and at J to 2 bases, leaving 5 bases not matched to a gene. This CDR3 has 15 residues. CDR3 coding DNA: TGTGCCAGCAGCGCCGGGACAGGGGGGCCCTACGAGCAGTACTTC. It codes for CASSAGTGGPYEQYF.

This rearrangement joins TRBV5-6 to TRBJ2-7; D is unresolved. This CDR3 contains 14 residues. V gave up 0 bases and J gave up 5 bases, with 12 bases separating them. CDR1 and CDR2 from the germline V gene are SGHDT and YYEEEE. CDR3 DNA: TGTGCCAGCAGCTTGGAGCTGGGCCACAACGAGCAGTACTTC. Amino acids: CASSLELGHNEQYF.

The chain couples TRBV7-9 to TRBJ1-4; tentative D call: TRBD1 (6 bases). This CDR3 comprises 15 residues. V lost 5 bases and J lost 8, with 18 bases in between. Germline CDR1 is SEHNR and CDR2 is FQNEAQ (reference sequence). The CDR3 bases are TGTGCCAGCAGCGGCCCCCCGGGACAAGGAGAAAAACTGTTTTTT. Its protein is CASSGPPGQGEKLFF.

Here the CDR3 DNA reads TGTGCCAGCAGTGAGTCTTACGGTTCCTACGAGCAGTACTTC. It codes for CASSESYGSYEQYF. The gene calls are TRBV25-1 and TRBJ2-7; D remains ambiguous. The CDR3 has 14 residues. Trimming took off 3 bases at V and 1 base at J, with 10 bases between the two ends. Germline CDR1 is MGHDK and CDR2 is SYGVNS.

The V gene is TRBV6-2 or TRBV6-3, the J gene TRBJ2-7, with D maybe TRBD2 (6 bases). Trimming stripped 4 bases from V and 4 bases from J, with 14 bases between. The CDR3 covers 14 residues. CDR1 and CDR2 from the germline V gene are MNHEY and SVGEGT. The CDR3 reads CASSLQVGTYEQYF. CDR3 bases: TGTGCCAGCAGTTTGCAGGTAGGGACTTACGAGCAGTACTTC.

V is TRBV4-1 and J is TRBJ2-7, with D possibly matching TRBD2 (6 bases). V gave up 0 bases and J gave up 3 bases, with 15 bases separating them. The germline gives CDR1 MGHRA, CDR2 YSYEKL. This CDR3 has 16 residues. The CDR3 sequence is CASSQEYPGGSYEQYF. In nucleotides, the CDR3 is TGCGCCAGCAGCCAAGAGTATCCAGGAGGGAGCTACGAGCAGTACTTC.

J is TRBJ1-1 and V is TRBV2; D remains ambiguous. Germline CDR1 and CDR2: SNHLY and FYNNEI. V gave up 1 base and J gave up 0 bases, with 6 bases separating them. This CDR3 has 14 amino acids. This chain's CDR3 is CASSEVSVNTEAFF. The CDR3 DNA reads as TGTGCCAGCAGTGAAGTCAGTGTGAACACTGAAGCTTTCTTT.

The chain couples TRBV21-1 to TRBJ2-7; the listed D gene, TRBD1, was not tested against the DNA. TRBV21-1 is designated a pseudogene. This CDR3 is 17 amino acids long. The CDR3 loop reads CASSKRRPQKGVYEQYF. The CDR3 DNA reads as TGTGCCAGCAGCAAACGTAGACCCCAAAAGGGGGTCTACGAGCAGTACTTC.

This clone was counted a single time. The chain has TRBV3-1 (or the pseudogene TRBV3-2) and TRBJ1-5; D is ambiguous. The CDR3 has 14 amino acids. V lost 0 bases and J lost 2, with 5 bases in between. CDR1 is LGHDT and CDR2 is YNNKEL in the germline V gene (reference sequence). The CDR3 protein is CASSQESGNQPQHF. The DNA of the CDR3 is TGTGCCAGCAGCCAAGAATCTGGCAATCAGCCCCAGCATTTT.

The chain recombines TRBV11-2 with TRBJ2-3; no firm D call. CDR1 is SGHAT and CDR2 is FQNNGV in the germline V gene. V was pared by 5 bases and J by 5 bases, with 11 bases between. This CDR3 contains 13 residues. The CDR3 reads CASSTRNGDTQYF. DNA for the CDR3: TGTGCCAGCAGCACCCGGAATGGAGATACGCAGTATTTT.

The chain employs TRBV7-9 and TRBJ2-3, with unresolved D. From germline, CDR1 is SEHNR and CDR2 FQNEAQ (reference sequence). This CDR3 is 14 amino acids long. Deletions cut 3 bases from V and 2 bases from J, with 9 bases between. CDR3 in DNA: TGTGCCAGCAGCTTCGCCGATTACACAGATACGCAGTATTTT. Encoded protein: CASSFADYTDTQYF.

CDR3 protein: CASSPRSSGTETQYF. The CDR3 bases are TGTGCCAGCTCACCACGTAGTAGCGGGACGGAGACCCAGTACTTC. The V gene is TRBV18, the J gene TRBJ2-5; 8 bases agree with TRBD2. In germline, CDR1 is KGHSH, CDR2 LQKENI. V dropped 1 base and J dropped 5; count of bases not matched to a gene: 6. This CDR3 is built from 15 residues.

V usage is TRBV10-3 and J usage is TRBJ1-1, with D perhaps TRBD1 (6 bases). The CDR3 contains 16 residues. V lost 2 bases, J lost 0 bases, and 13 bases lay in between. The germline gives CDR1 ENHRY, CDR2 SYGVKD. CDR3 protein: CAISEHPRGMNTEAFF. As DNA, the CDR3 is TGTGCCATCAGTGAGCACCCCAGGGGCATGAACACTGAAGCTTTCTTT.

V and J are TRBV5-1 and TRBJ2-7; TRBD2 is a possible D gene (5 bases). The CDR3 runs to 12 residues. Trimming took off 4 bases at V and 1 base at J, with 6 bases between the two ends. Germline CDR1 and CDR2: SGHRS and YFSETQ. The CDR3 region is CASSTGSYEQYF. In DNA form, the CDR3 reads TGCGCCAGCAGCACGGGATCCTACGAGCAGTACTTC.

The chain carries TRBV6-2 or TRBV6-3 and TRBJ2-5, with TRBD1 as a possible D gene (5 bases). The CDR3 extends over 17 amino acids. Germline-derived CDR1 and CDR2 are MNHEY and SVGEGT. Trimming removed 4 bases at V and 3 bases at J, with 21 bases between. The CDR3 nucleotides are TGTGCCAGCAGTTCTTTTTCCGGCAGGGCGAAAAAAGAGACCCAGTACTTC. Residues: CASSSFSGRAKKETQYF.

The V and J genes are TRBV6-5 and TRBJ2-5; TRBD1 aligns across 10 bases. V dropped 6 bases and J dropped 2; count of bases not matched to a gene: 0. The CDR3 length is 13 residues. Germline V gene data show CDR1 as MNHEY and CDR2 as SVGAGI. DNA for the CDR3: TGTGCCAGCAGGGACAGGGGGCAAGAGACCCAGTACTTC. It codes for CASRDRGQETQYF.

The CDR3 loop reads CAWSWSTDTQYF. The CDR3 DNA is TGTGCCTGGAGTTGGAGCACAGATACGCAGTATTTT. The chain uses TRBV30 and TRBJ2-3; the D is unclear. The V end lost 2 bases, the J end lost 0 bases, and 3 bases lay between the germline ends. The CDR3 length is 12 residues. CDR1 GTSNPN and CDR2 SVGIG come from the germline V gene (reference sequence).